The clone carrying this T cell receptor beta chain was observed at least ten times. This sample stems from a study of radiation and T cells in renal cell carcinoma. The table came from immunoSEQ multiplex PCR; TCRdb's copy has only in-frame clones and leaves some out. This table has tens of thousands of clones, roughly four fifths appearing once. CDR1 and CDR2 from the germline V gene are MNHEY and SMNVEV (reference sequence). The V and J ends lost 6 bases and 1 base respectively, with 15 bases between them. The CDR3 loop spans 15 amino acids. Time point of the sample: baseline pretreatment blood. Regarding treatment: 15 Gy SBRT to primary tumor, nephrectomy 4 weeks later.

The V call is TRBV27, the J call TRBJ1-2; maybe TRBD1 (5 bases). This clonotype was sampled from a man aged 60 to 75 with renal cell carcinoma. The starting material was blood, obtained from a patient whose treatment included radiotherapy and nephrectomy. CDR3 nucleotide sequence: TGTGCCAGCAGGCCCGCGGCAGGGCTTAACTATGGCTACACCTTC. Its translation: CASRPAAGLNYGYTF.